This T cell receptor (beta chain) is drawn from a study of OX40 agonist ivuxolimab in advanced cancers. Whole-study context: A mean age of approximately 58 years, range about 23 to 80, was recorded, and approximately 79% were male. Treatment received earlier with anti-PD-1, anti-PD-L1 or anti-CTLA-4 agents was allowed, and roughly 40% had some.

Whole-study results and caveats: CD8+ T cells (on average) carried more expanded clones than CD4+ T cells.

As for this clone: Its target is not known.

CDR1 is ENHRY and CDR2 is SYGVKD in the germline V gene. V was shortened by 2 bases and J by 10 bases, with 12 bases between the two germline ends. The CDR3 spans 14 residues. Cycle 7 day 1, cycle 4 day 1, and baseline were the timepoints at which blood was sampled. Using immunoSEQ multiplex PCR, the repertoire was profiled, and TCRdb retains in-frame clones only, with some absent. The repertoire holds roughly 60,000 clones, with more than 75% as singletons. The chain joins TRBV10-3 to TRBJ1-6; D unresolved. This TCR derives from an adult with an advanced solid tumor such as melanoma, head and neck, liver or kidney cancer. The specimen was CD4+ or CD8+ T cells sorted from blood, collected in a trial of the OX40 agonist ivuxolimab. Written as DNA, the CDR3 is TGTGCCATCAGTGAGGGTCAGGATGGATCACCCCTCCACTTT. It specifies CAISEGQDGSPLHF.